This is a list of T cell receptor beta chains from one sample in a study of OX40 agonist ivuxolimab in advanced cancers. Assay: immunoSEQ multiplex PCR; the TCRdb copy retains only in-frame clones and omits some. The table shows around 39,000 clones, with roughly 81% occurring only once. The sample in question was CD4+ or CD8+ T cells sorted from blood, obtained in a trial of the OX40 agonist ivuxolimab. These receptors all stem from an adult with an advanced solid tumor such as melanoma, head and neck, liver or kidney cancer. Each CDR3 is given with its conserved first and last residue. Each record gives: D gene, clone size, V gene, J gene, CDR3 DNA, CDR3 protein. The D gene is left open where the match is weak. The size field is filled for only some rows; it gives once, few, many or a size class.

NA,NA,TRBV28,TRBJ2-1,TGTGCCAGCGGTCCGTGGAGGGATAATGAGCAGTTCTTC,CASGPWRDNEQFF
NA,NA,TRBV30,TRBJ1-5,TGTGCCTGGAACCCGGACAGTAGGCAGCCCCAGCATTTT,CAWNPDSRQPQHF
NA,NA,TRBV11-1,TRBJ2-1,TGTGCCAGCAGCCCCCCCCAACGAGGAGCCAGCAATGAGCAGTTCTTC,CASSPPQRGASNEQFF
NA,NA,TRBV6-5,TRBJ1-1,TGTGCCAGCAAACGACAGTTAAACACTGAAGCTTTCTTT,CASKRQLNTEAFF
NA,NA,TRBV28,TRBJ1-5,TGTGCCAGCAGACAGTCCAATCAGCCCCAGCATTTT,CASRQSNQPQHF
NA,NA,TRBV7-2,TRBJ1-1,TGTGCCAGCAGCTTATTTTTGAGGACTGAAGCTTTCTTT,CASSLFLRTEAFF
NA,NA,TRBV6-1,TRBJ1-2,TGTGCCAGCAGTGAGCCAGCTGCTAACTATGGCTACACCTTC,CASSEPAANYGYTF
TRBD2,NA,TRBV7-2,TRBJ2-3,TGTGCCAGCAGCTTAGAAGGAGGGACTAGCAGGCGGAATACGCAGTATTTT,CASSLEGGTSRRNTQYF
TRBD1,NA,TRBV28,TRBJ2-1,TGTGCCAGCAGTGGCTTGGGACAGGCCTCCCCAAATGAGCAGTTCTTC,CASSGLGQASPNEQFF
TRBD2,NA,TRBV9,TRBJ2-3,TGTGCCAGCAGCGTAGGTCGGGCTAGCGGGGGGGCAGTCGATACGCAGTATTTT,CASSVGRASGGAVDTQYF
TRBD1,NA,TRBV9,TRBJ1-4,TGTGCCAGCAGCGGACAGGGGGCGGCTAATGAAAAACTGTTTTTT,CASSGQGAANEKLFF
NA,NA,TRBV28,TRBJ1-4,TGTGCCAGCAGCCCCCCCCGGACAAGGCTGAATGAAAAACTGTTTTTT,CASSPPRTRLNEKLFF
TRBD1,NA,TRBV5-1,TRBJ2-5,TGCGCCAGCAGACAGGGGGCTCAGGAGACCCAGTACTTC,CASRQGAQETQYF
TRBD1,NA,TRBV6-6,TRBJ1-5,TGTGCCAGCAGCTCCGGGACAGGGGTTTATCAGCCCCAGCATTTT,CASSSGTGVYQPQHF
NA,NA,TRBV30,TRBJ2-5,TGTGCCTGGAGTTTCCAAGAGACCCAGTACTTC,CAWSFQETQYF
TRBD1,NA,TRBV28,TRBJ2-7,TGTGCCAGCAGTTCTCCCGGACAGGTTACCTACGAGCAGTACTTC,CASSSPGQVTYEQYF
NA,NA,TRBV6-6,TRBJ1-2,TGTGCCAGCAGCCGCGGAACAGGGTCTATCTCTGGCTACACCTTC,CASSRGTGSISGYTF
NA,NA,TRBV4-1,TRBJ1-5,TGCGCCAGCAGCCAGGCCGAGAGGGCGAATCAGCCCCAGCATTTT,CASSQAERANQPQHF
TRBD2,NA,TRBV29-1,TRBJ2-1,TGCAGCGTTGATAGCGGGATTCAGGATGAGCAGTTCTTC,CSVDSGIQDEQFF
NA,NA,TRBV20-1,TRBJ2-7,TGCAGTGCACCGACAGATTACGAGCAGTACTTC,CSAPTDYEQYF
TRBD1,NA,TRBV28,TRBJ1-6,TGTGCCAGCCGGGACAGCAATTCACCCCTCCACTTT,CASRDSNSPLHF
NA,NA,TRBV6-5,TRBJ2-2,TGTGCCAGCAGTTCAAACACCGGGGAGCTGTTTTTT,CASSSNTGELFF
NA,NA,TRBV7-2,TRBJ1-1,TGTGCCAGCAGCTTAGCGCTAACAGGGCCCACTGAAGCTTTCTTT,CASSLALTGPTEAFF
TRBD2,NA,TRBV6-6,TRBJ2-7,TGTGCCAGCAGCCGCGGGGGGGGAGGGATATACGAGCAGTACTTC,CASSRGGGGIYEQYF
NA,few,TRBV13,TRBJ2-7,TGTGCCAGCAGCCGGGGACCGGCCTACGAGCAGTACTTC,CASSRGPAYEQYF
TRBD1,once,TRBV5-6,TRBJ2-3,TGTGCCAGCAGGCACCGTAGGGACAGAGCGAGCACAGATACGCAGTATTTT,CASRHRRDRASTDTQYF
NA,NA,TRBV30,TRBJ1-2,TGTGCCTGGAGTCATGACTACGGAGGGGGCTACACCTTC,CAWSHDYGGGYTF
TRBD1,NA,TRBV5-1,TRBJ1-4,TGCGCCAGCAGCTTGGGATCCAGGGGGGAAAAACTGTTTTTT,CASSLGSRGEKLFF
NA,NA,TRBV7-6,TRBJ2-2,TGTGCCAGCAGCTTCGACAGGATCGGCACCGGGGAGCTGTTTTTT,CASSFDRIGTGELFF
NA,once,TRBV13,TRBJ1-1,TGTGCCAGCAGCTTACGAGGGATGAACACTGAAGCTTTCTTT,CASSLRGMNTEAFF
NA,few,TRBV9,TRBJ2-1,TGTGCCAGCAGCGTATCTCTCCTTTACAATGAGCAGTTCTTC,CASSVSLLYNEQFF
NA,NA,TRBV10-1,TRBJ2-3,TGCGCCAGCAGTGACACCCTAGCGCGGGATACGCAGTATTTT,CASSDTLARDTQYF
NA,few,TRBV30,TRBJ2-7,TGTGCCTGGAGTCCTAACTACGAGCAGTACTTC,CAWSPNYEQYF
NA,few,TRBV27,TRBJ1-5,TGTGCCAGCAGTCCCACCACTTTCGGCAATCAGCCCCAGCATTTT,CASSPTTFGNQPQHF
NA,NA,TRBV7-9,TRBJ2-2,TGTGCCAGCATCGGAGGAGGAACCGGGGAGCTGTTTTTT,CASIGGGTGELFF
TRBD2,few,TRBV7-2,TRBJ2-7,TGTGCCAGCAGCTTTTCGACTAGCGGGGGAGACGAGCAGTACTTC,CASSFSTSGGDEQYF
NA,NA,TRBV5-6,TRBJ2-5,TGTGCCAGCAGCTTGGCCAACGGGGTTGGGACCCAGTACTTC,CASSLANGVGTQYF
NA,NA,TRBV20-1,TRBJ1-1,TGCAGTGCTACACCGAACACTGAAGCTTTCTTT,CSATPNTEAFF
NA,few,TRBV27,TRBJ1-3,TGTGCCAGCAGGAGGAGCTCTGGAAACACCATATATTTT,CASRRSSGNTIYF